This passage covers 15 T cell receptor beta chains from one sample sequenced in a study of blood T cell repertoires in COVID-19. Only in-frame clones appear in the TCRdb table, and some are missing; sequencing was by immunoSEQ multiplex PCR. This sample has 400,000 to 450,000 clones, with around 90% found just once. The sequencing sample was made of PBMCs or T cells enriched from blood (not recorded which). These TCRs come from a man aged 18 to 35 who had recovered from COVID-19.

CDR3 region: CASSQASTSGSAGETQYF. CDR3 DNA: TGCGCCAGCAGCCAGGCCTCGACTAGCGGGAGTGCCGGGGAGACCCAGTACTTC. This rearrangement joins TRBV4-1 to TRBJ2-5, with 12 bases matching TRBD2. V shed 3 bases, J shed 5 bases, and the junction held 13 bases outside the gene matches. Germline CDR1 MGHRA, CDR2 YSYEKL. The CDR3 loop spans 18 amino acids.

The table lists this clone with a count of one. This sequence joins TRBV6-5 and TRBJ1-5; D is perhaps TRBD1 (5 bases). The CDR3 is 13 amino acids. Deletions cut 5 bases from V and 4 bases from J, with 9 bases between. The germline CDR1 and CDR2 sequences are MNHEY and SVGAGI. Here the CDR3 reads CASSRTSNQPQHF. For the CDR3, the DNA is TGTGCCAGCAGTCGGACAAGTAATCAGCCCCAGCATTTT.

This chain links TRBV11-2 with TRBJ1-5, with 9 bases matching TRBD1. The germline gives CDR1 SGHAT, CDR2 FQNNGV. V lost 3 bases, J lost 6 bases, and 3 bases stayed unmatched. This CDR3 region has 14 residues. This CDR3 is CASSFDRGGQPQHF. CDR3 coding DNA: TGTGCCAGCAGCTTCGACAGGGGGGGTCAGCCCCAGCATTTT.

This clone was seen only a few times. The V gene is TRBV6-5, the J gene TRBJ2-7; TRBD1 matches 8 bases. With 6 bases clipped from V and 9 bases from J, the junction kept 10 bases outside the gene matches. CDR1 is MNHEY and CDR2 is SVGAGI in the germline V gene. This CDR3 contains 13 residues. This chain's CDR3 is CASRVGQVEVQYF. CDR3 in DNA: TGTGCCAGCAGGGTGGGACAGGTTGAGGTGCAGTACTTC.

Only a few counts were recorded for this clone. This chain uses TRBV14 with TRBJ1-2; D unresolved. This CDR3 spans 14 amino acids. Germline-derived CDR1 and CDR2 are SGHDN and FVKESK. The V end lost 3 bases, the J end lost 6 bases, and 14 bases lay between the germline ends. CDR3: CASSQLSETNGYTF. The CDR3 DNA sequence: TGTGCCAGCAGCCAGCTCTCGGAGACCAATGGCTACACCTTC.

This clone has just one count. The V gene is TRBV5-1, the J gene TRBJ2-5; perhaps TRBD1 as D (5 bases). Trimming took 7 bases from V and 1 from J, leaving 14 bases between them. The CDR3 totals 14 residues. Germline V gene data show CDR1 as SGHRS and CDR2 as YFSETQ. CDR3 DNA: TGCGCCAGCGAACCGGACACCATCCAAGAGACCCAGTACTTC. It specifies CASEPDTIQETQYF.

This chain uses TRBV7-3 with TRBJ2-5, with D tentatively TRBD1 (5 bases). V was clipped by 5 bases and J by 5 bases, with 18 bases between them. This CDR3 is built from 15 residues. CDR1 and CDR2 (germline): SGHTA, FQGTGA. This CDR3 reads CASSPSVGLRETQYF. The CDR3, as DNA: TGTGCCAGCAGCCCGTCGGTGGGGCTCAGGGAGACCCAGTACTTC.

The rearrangement uses TRBV6-5 and TRBJ1-2, with a possible D match to TRBD1 (6 bases). The CDR3 is made up of 14 amino acids. The germline V and J ends were trimmed by 7 bases and 5 bases, with 17 bases remaining between them. Germline lookup yields CDR1 MNHEY and CDR2 SVGAGI. CDR3 region: CASTATGSRYGYTF. CDR3 DNA sequence: TGTGCCAGCACGGCAACAGGGAGTCGGTATGGCTACACCTTC.

The chain links TRBV29-1 to TRBJ2-5; 11 bases are a match to TRBD2. This CDR3 spans 17 amino acids. In germline, CDR1 is SQVTM, CDR2 ANQGSEA. V was pared by 0 bases and J by 7 bases, with 13 bases of the junction left unmatched. The CDR3, as DNA: TGCAGCGTTGAAGACACGACACTAGCGGGAGCCAAAGGGACCCAGTACTTC. Encoded protein: CSVEDTTLAGAKGTQYF.

V and J are TRBV5-8 and TRBJ1-1; 7 nucleotides agree with TRBD1. This CDR3 is built from 15 residues. V dropped 2 bases and J dropped 3; count of bases not matched to a gene: 7. The germline V gene has CDR1 SGHTS and CDR2 YDEGEE. As DNA, the CDR3 is TGTGCCAGCAGCTTTCAAGACAGGGTAGACACTGAAGCTTTCTTT. Translated: CASSFQDRVDTEAFF.

This clone was counted once. This rearrangement joins TRBV19 to TRBJ1-6; 7 bases map to TRBD1. In germline, CDR1 is LNHDA, CDR2 SQIVND (reference sequence). V lost 8 bases to trimming and J lost 9 bases; unmatched junction nucleotides: 7. The CDR3 consists of 13 residues. CDR3 sequence reads: CASGQVLGSPLHF. The CDR3 nucleotides are TGTGCCAGTGGACAGGTTTTGGGTTCACCCCTCCACTTT.

The V gene is TRBV14, the J gene TRBJ1-1; TRBD1 might be the D (5 bases). The CDR3 contains 15 residues. Germline CDR1 is SGHDN and CDR2 is FVKESK. V dropped 6 bases and J dropped 4 bases, with 18 bases sitting between them. The CDR3 DNA follows: TGTGCCAGCAGTCGCCAACCCAGGGCGATCACTGAAGCTTTCTTT. Protein: CASSRQPRAITEAFF.

This CDR3 is CATSDSNSYEQYF. DNA for the CDR3: TGTGCCACCAGTGATTCAAACTCCTACGAGCAGTACTTC. The chain combines TRBV24-1 with TRBJ2-7; D gene uncertain. Per the germline V gene, CDR1 is KGHDR and CDR2 is SFDVKD. Trimming took 2 bases from V and 0 from J, leaving 4 bases between them. CDR3 size: 13 residues.

CDR3 bases: TGTGCCACCAGCAGAGGAGGGGGAGAAGGGGAGACCCAGTACTTC. Its protein product is CATSRGGGEGETQYF. V gene TRBV15 combines with J gene TRBJ2-5; tentative D call: TRBD1 (6 bases). V shed 1 base and J shed 5 bases, with 14 bases lying between them. In germline, CDR1 is LNHNV, CDR2 YYDKDF (reference sequence). The CDR3 covers 15 residues.

The CDR3 region is CASSYGGGEKLFF. The CDR3 nucleotides read TGTGCCAGCAGTTACGGGGGGGGCGAAAAACTGTTTTTT. J is TRBJ1-4 and V is TRBV6-5; D might be TRBD1 (6 bases). Looked up from germline, CDR1 is MNHEY and CDR2 is SVGAGI. The CDR3 has 13 amino acids. The V end lost 2 bases, the J end lost 8 bases, and 9 bases lay between the germline ends.